What follows are 30 T cell receptor beta chains derived from one specimen sequenced in a study of identical twins. Each CDR3 protein gets one entry after TCRdb re-called the 5' RACE reads with MiXCR. Of 700,000 or so distinct CDR3 sequences listed, approximately 9% are singletons. This sample was also put to use in a study of yellow fever vaccine responses in identical twins.

Sequencing input: PBMCs. The origin of the receptors is a woman under 30 in good health.

The chain combines TRBV27 with TRBJ2-1; no clear D. This CDR3 spans 16 amino acids. Germline loops: CDR1 MNHEY, CDR2 SMNVEV (reference sequence). V dropped 6 bases and J dropped 5 bases, with 20 bases sitting between them. The DNA of the CDR3 is TGTGCCAGCAGCTCGTACATTAACTCACAAAACAATGAGCAGTTCTTC. Residues: CASSSYINSQNNEQFF.

This clonotype occurred many times. The chain is built from TRBV3-1 and TRBJ1-3, with no clear D. The CDR3 spans 12 residues. CDR1 is LGHDT and CDR2 is YNNKEL in the germline V gene (reference sequence). V dropped 3 bases and J dropped 4 bases, with 4 bases sitting between them. The CDR3 DNA reads as TGTGCCAGCAGCCAGACAGGAAACACCATATATTTT. Translated, it gives CASSQTGNTIYF.

This clonotype came up many times. The CDR3, as DNA: TGTGCCAGCAGCGTAGGGAGCAGCTCCTACGAGCAGTACTTC. Protein: CASSVGSSSYEQYF. V gene TRBV9 combines with J gene TRBJ2-7; D not certain. The CDR3 is 14 amino acids. From germline, CDR1 is SGDLS and CDR2 YYNGEE. Trimming took 0 bases from V and 0 from J, leaving 7 bases between them.

In its sample, this clonotype was seen many times. The chain joins TRBV12-3 or TRBV12-4 to TRBJ2-1, with D perhaps being TRBD1 or TRBD2 (5 bases each). This CDR3 spans 15 amino acids. With 2 bases removed from V and 2 bases from J, the gap between germline ends came to 10 bases. For the CDR3, the DNA is TGTGCCAGCAGTTTATCCGGGGCCACCTACAATGAGCAGTTCTTC. This sequence encodes CASSLSGATYNEQFF.

V gene TRBV5-6 combines with J gene TRBJ1-5; D gene unclear. The CDR3 totals 16 residues. In germline, CDR1 is SGHDT, CDR2 YYEEEE. V was shortened by 2 bases and J by 0 bases, with 12 bases between the two germline ends. CDR3 loop: CASSLNGGNSNQPQHF. The DNA for the CDR3 is TGTGCCAGCAGCTTAAATGGAGGGAATAGCAATCAGCCCCAGCATTTT.

This clonotype was observed at least ten times. The V call is TRBV4-3, the J call TRBJ2-7; a possible D gene is TRBD1 (6 bases). The V end was cut by 0 bases, the J end by 2 bases, with 11 bases between. The CDR3 runs 15 residues. Germline V lookup: CDR1 LGHNA, CDR2 YSLEER. The CDR3 protein is CASSQDRDTTYEQYF. The CDR3 nucleotides are TGCGCCAGCAGCCAAGATAGGGACACCACCTACGAGCAGTACTTC.

V usage is TRBV6-5 and J usage is TRBJ1-2; D remains unclear. The CDR3 length is 12 residues. The germline V gene encodes CDR1 MNHEY and CDR2 SVGAGI. V shed 3 bases and J shed 8 bases, with 10 bases lying between them. In DNA form, the CDR3 reads TGTGCCAGCAGTTATGGGGAATTCGGCTACACCTTC. This codes for CASSYGEFGYTF.

This clonotype was counted between two and nine times. The chain employs TRBV27 and TRBJ2-7; 7 nucleotides align to TRBD2. V lost 5 bases and J lost 5; bases outside the gene matches: 12. Germline-derived CDR1 and CDR2 are MNHEY and SMNVEV (reference sequence). This CDR3 comprises 15 residues. The chain's CDR3 is CASSPFISGLDEQYF. CDR3 coding DNA: TGTGCCAGCAGTCCATTTATTAGCGGGTTGGACGAGCAGTACTTC.

The rearrangement links TRBV3-1 to TRBJ2-5, with D possibly being TRBD2 (6 bases). Per germline, CDR1 LGHDT and CDR2 YNNKEL (reference sequence). Trimming shortened V by 3 bases and J by 1 base, and 9 bases separated the two germline ends. The CDR3 has 14 amino acids. CDR3 loop: CASSHGGSQETQYF. In DNA, the CDR3 is TGTGCCAGCAGCCACGGGGGTTCCCAAGAGACCCAGTACTTC.

This chain uses TRBV29-1 with TRBJ2-1; perhaps TRBD2 as D (5 bases). Germline loops: CDR1 SQVTM, CDR2 ANQGSEA. The CDR3 contains 10 residues. The ends were cut back, 7 bases at V and 12 bases at J, with 13 bases in the middle. The CDR3 reads CSGWTFSQFF. CDR3 DNA: TGCAGCGGGTGGACTTTCTCGCAGTTCTTC.

CDR3 nucleotides: TGTGCCAGCAGCTTCCGGGGGGTTAGCGGGAGGTATTACTACCACAATGAGCAGTTCTTC. Amino acids: CASSFRGVSGRYYYHNEQFF. V and J are TRBV11-2 and TRBJ2-1; 10 bases line up with TRBD2. The germline CDR1 and CDR2 sequences are SGHAT and FQNNGV. There are 20 residues in the CDR3. Trimming cost V 3 bases and J 5 bases; bases outside gene matches: 19.

In this sample, this clonotype turned up many times. The rearrangement links TRBV7-9 to TRBJ2-7; D could derive from TRBD1 or TRBD2 (5 bases each). The CDR3 extends over 13 amino acids. CDR1 is SEHNR and CDR2 is FQNEAQ in the germline V gene (reference sequence). Between the trimmed V and J ends, which lost 5 bases and 3 bases, there was a span of 11 bases. The CDR3 DNA reads as TGTGCCAGCAGCCGTGGGGACCTCTACGAGCAGTACTTC. Translated: CASSRGDLYEQYF. Looking up the rest from reference TRBV7-9 and TRBJ2-7 gives the full variable domain: DTGVSQNPRHKITKRGQNVTFRCDPISEHNRLYWYRQTLGQGPEFLTYFQNEAQLEKSRLLSDRFSAERPKGSFSTLEIQRTEQGDSAMYLCASSRGDLYEQYFGPGTRLTVT.

V usage is TRBV7-8 and J usage is TRBJ2-5; the D gene is possibly TRBD2 (5 bases). There are 14 residues in the CDR3. Trimming shortened V by 6 bases and J by 0 bases, and 11 bases separated the two germline ends. CDR1 and CDR2 from the germline V gene are SGHVS and FQNEAQ. The CDR3 sequence is CASRGSEYQETQYF. Here the CDR3 DNA reads TGTGCCAGCAGGGGTAGCGAGTACCAAGAGACCCAGTACTTC.

The gene calls are TRBV10-3 and TRBJ1-4, with D possibly TRBD1 on 5 matching bases. Germline V gene sequence: CDR1 ENHRY, CDR2 SYGVKD. V was shortened by 6 bases and J by 0 bases, with 8 bases between the two germline ends. The CDR3 consists of 14 residues. As DNA, the CDR3 is TGTGCCATCAGCGACAGTGCAACTAATGAAAAACTGTTTTTT. This translates into CAISDSATNEKLFF.

The rearrangement joins TRBV29-1 to TRBJ1-2; 8 bases are shared with TRBD1. In germline, CDR1 is SQVTM, CDR2 ANQGSEA. This CDR3 has 14 residues. V was clipped by 5 bases and J by 8 bases; unmatched bases: 13. The CDR3 here is CSVNPDRAGEGYTF. The DNA for the CDR3 is TGCAGCGTTAACCCGGACAGGGCCGGGGAGGGCTACACCTTC.

This clonotype was detected only a few times. V gene TRBV6-2 or TRBV6-3 combines with J gene TRBJ2-7; the match to TRBD2 covers 9 bases. Per the germline V gene, CDR1 is MNHEY and CDR2 is SVGEGT. This CDR3 is 15 amino acids long. The J segment lost 4 bases and the V segment lost 2 bases, leaving 6 bases of the junction unmatched. In nucleotides, the CDR3 is TGTGCCAGCAGTTACCCAGCGGGAGGTCCGTACGAGCAGTACTTC. Translation: CASSYPAGGPYEQYF.

In this sample, this clonotype turned up a few times. The CDR3 nucleotides read TGTGCCAGCAGCTTAGGAACTAACAGGGGGGATACTGAAGCTTTCTTT. It specifies CASSLGTNRGDTEAFF. The rearrangement uses TRBV7-6 and TRBJ1-1; 8 bases are a match to TRBD1. Germline values: CDR1 SGHVS, CDR2 FNYEAQ. This CDR3 contains 16 residues. V lost 1 base and J lost 5; bases outside the gene matches: 9.

This clonotype was counted between two and nine times. The V gene is TRBV20-1, the J gene TRBJ1-5; 9 bases match TRBD1. This CDR3 comprises 15 residues. The V gene end was trimmed by 0 bases and the J gene end by 5 bases; junction bases not matched to a gene: 5. Per the germline V gene, CDR1 is DFQATT and CDR2 is SNEGSKA (reference sequence). The CDR3 region is CSARDTDRGYQPQHF. DNA of the CDR3: TGCAGTGCTAGAGATACGGACAGGGGATATCAGCCCCAGCATTTT.

This clonotype was detected a few times. The chain couples TRBV19 to TRBJ2-1, with D perhaps TRBD1 or TRBD2 (5 bases each). Deletions cut 1 base from V and 0 bases from J, with 10 bases between. Germline V gene lookup returns CDR1 LNHDA and CDR2 SQIVND (reference sequence). The CDR3 sequence is 16 residues long. The CDR3 nucleotides are TGTGCCAGTAGTATAGCAGGGACCCTCTCCTACAATGAGCAGTTCTTC. It is translated as CASSIAGTLSYNEQFF.

This clonotype was detected a few times. V and J are TRBV7-3 and TRBJ2-7; tentatively, D is TRBD1 or TRBD2 (5 bases each). The CDR3 totals 14 residues. Per the germline V gene, CDR1 is SGHTA and CDR2 is FQGTGA. The V gene lost 5 bases and the J gene lost 0 bases, with 11 bases spanning the gap. The CDR3 loop reads CASSLGPISYEQYF. CDR3 in DNA: TGTGCCAGCAGCCTGGGACCGATCTCCTACGAGCAGTACTTC. Complete variable domain (other parts from reference TRBV7-3 and TRBJ2-7): GAGVSQTPSNKVTEKGKYVELRCDPISGHTALYWYRQSLGQGPEFLIYFQGTGAADDSGLPNDRFFAVRPEGSVSTLKIQRTERGDSAVYLCASSLGPISYEQYFGPGTRLTVT.

Concerning this clonotype: This clone may be a read error of a much larger clone one base away. The rearrangement joins TRBV20-1 to TRBJ2-4, with D maybe TRBD2 (5 bases). Germline CDR1 and CDR2: DFQATT and SNEGSKA (reference sequence). This CDR3 has 17 amino acids. The CDR3 reads CCARNSGRAEAKNIQYF. The CDR3 nucleotides are TGCTGTGCTAGAAATTCCGGAAGAGCGGAAGCCAAAAACATTCAGTACTTC.

The chain couples TRBV20-1 to TRBJ2-7; 13 nucleotides line up with TRBD2. Germline-derived CDR1 and CDR2 are DFQATT and SNEGSKA (reference sequence). Germline trimming cut 3 bases from V and 3 bases from J; bases unmatched to any gene: 2. The CDR3 is 14 residues long. CDR3 coding DNA: TGCAGTGCTAGTACTAGCGGGAGGGACTACGAGCAGTACTTC. Its protein product is CSASTSGRDYEQYF.

The V and J genes are TRBV7-2 and TRBJ2-3; a possible D gene is TRBD2 (6 bases). V was shortened by 5 bases and J by 4 bases, with 13 bases between the two germline ends. CDR3 length: 14 residues. Germline V gene data show CDR1 as SGHTA and CDR2 as FQGNSA. The CDR3 bases are TGTGCCAGCAGCCGCAGCTCTAGCGCAGATACGCAGTATTTT. This translates into CASSRSSSADTQYF.

In its sample, this clonotype was seen a few times. The chain couples TRBV11-1 to TRBJ1-1, with D unclear. The ends were cut back, 5 bases at V and 6 bases at J, with 7 bases in the middle. CDR3 size: 11 residues. CDR1 and CDR2 (germline): SGHAT, FQDESV (reference sequence). CDR3 in amino acids: CASSHGPEAFF. CDR3 nucleotides: TGTGCCAGCAGCCACGGTCCTGAAGCTTTCTTT.

This clonotype was counted ten times or more. This chain uses TRBV12-3 or TRBV12-4 with TRBJ1-1; D is ambiguous. The CDR3 runs to 11 residues. V was trimmed by 6 bases and J by 5 bases, leaving 7 bases between them. The CDR3 DNA sequence: TGTGCCAGCAGCCCGTGGACTGAAGCTTTCTTT. This translates into CASSPWTEAFF.

At least ten counts were recorded for this clonotype. The J gene is TRBJ2-5, the V gene TRBV25-1; D is perhaps TRBD1 (6 bases). Germline CDR1 MGHDK, CDR2 SYGVNS. This CDR3 region has 13 residues. V was shortened by 6 bases and J by 3 bases, with 11 bases between the two germline ends. The CDR3 spells CASRFAGEETQYF. The DNA for the CDR3 is TGTGCCAGCAGATTTGCAGGGGAAGAGACCCAGTACTTC.

A few counts support this clonotype. The rearrangement uses TRBV5-1 and TRBJ2-2, with D perhaps TRBD2 (5 bases). This CDR3 has 15 amino acids. V was shortened by 0 bases and J by 5 bases, with 11 bases between the two germline ends. CDR1 and CDR2 from the germline V gene are SGHRS and YFSETQ. The CDR3 DNA is TGCGCCAGCAGCTTGGGACTCTCGGGGACCGGGGAGCTGTTTTTT. Protein product: CASSLGLSGTGELFF.

This chain connects TRBV6-1 to TRBJ1-2, with TRBD1 identical over 8 bases. Germline CDR1 reads MNHNS; CDR2 reads SASEGT. V lost 5 bases and J lost 4; bases outside the gene matches: 9. This CDR3 contains 15 residues. Written as DNA, the CDR3 is TGTGCCAGCAGTCCCCCCGGACAGGGCGTCTATGGCTACACCTTC. Protein product: CASSPPGQGVYGYTF.

This clonotype came up a few times. The chain recombines TRBV4-1 with TRBJ2-1; weak D call: TRBD2 (5 bases). The CDR3 is made up of 16 amino acids. The germline CDR1 and CDR2 sequences are MGHRA and YSYEKL. V dropped 3 bases and J dropped 4 bases, with 16 bases sitting between them. CDR3 nucleotide sequence: TGCGCCAGCAGCCAGTACACCGGGATTGAGTACAATGAGCAGTTCTTC. Residues: CASSQYTGIEYNEQFF.

The chain's CDR3 is CASSRSDNYEQYF. The CDR3 DNA reads as TGTGCCAGCAGCCGCTCTGACAATTACGAGCAGTACTTC. V and J are TRBV12-3 or TRBV12-4 and TRBJ2-7; D uncertain. This CDR3 has 13 residues. V was clipped by 6 bases and J by 4 bases, with 13 bases between them.